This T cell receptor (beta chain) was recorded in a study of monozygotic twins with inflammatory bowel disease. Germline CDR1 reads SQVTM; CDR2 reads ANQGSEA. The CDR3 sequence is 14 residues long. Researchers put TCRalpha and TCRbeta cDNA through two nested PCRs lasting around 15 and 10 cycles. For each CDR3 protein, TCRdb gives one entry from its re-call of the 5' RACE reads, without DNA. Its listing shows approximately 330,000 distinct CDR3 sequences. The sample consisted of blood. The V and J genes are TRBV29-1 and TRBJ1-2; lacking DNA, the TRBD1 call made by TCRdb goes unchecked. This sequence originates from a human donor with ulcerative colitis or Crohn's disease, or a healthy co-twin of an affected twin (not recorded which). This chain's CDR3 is CSVAQGASNYGYTF.